The 25 T cell receptor beta chains listed next were all sequenced from one sample in a study of blood T cell repertoires in COVID-19. Method: immunoSEQ multiplex PCR; TCRdb's copy keeps in-frame clones and lacks some. Counted here are about half a million clones, roughly 88% occurring once; the ten biggest clones make up 3.2%. Source material: peripheral blood. Every receptor here comes from a human donor in a cohort sampled during active COVID-19.

The gene calls are TRBV7-9 and TRBJ1-1; D might be TRBD1 (5 bases). Trimming took 5 bases from V and 6 from J, leaving 19 bases between them. The CDR3 is 15 amino acids. Germline-derived CDR1 and CDR2 are SEHNR and FQNEAQ (reference sequence). CDR3 amino acids: CASSPGGGLGAEAFF. In DNA, the CDR3 is TGTGCCAGCAGCCCGGGGGGTGGCTTAGGGGCTGAAGCTTTCTTT. The full variable domain, in which reference TRBV7-9 and TRBJ1-1 provide the parts outside the CDR3, is DTGVSQNPRHKITKRGQNVTFRCDPISEHNRLYWYRQTLGQGPEFLTYFQNEAQLEKSRLLSDRFSAERPKGSFSTLEIQRTEQGDSAMYLCASSPGGGLGAEAFFGQGTRLTVV.

The V call is TRBV12-1, the J call TRBJ2-1; TRBD2, as called in the table, went unchecked against the DNA. TRBV12-1 is assigned pseudogene status. This CDR3 contains 11 residues. CDR3 nucleotide sequence: TGTGCCAGCAGCTTTTTCTATGAGCAGTTCTTC. Translation gives CASSFFYEQFF.

Note on this clone: Other DNA sequences within the sample encode an identical CDR3. The V and J genes are TRBV12-3 or TRBV12-4 and TRBJ2-7; D not resolved. V was cut by 6 bases and J by 4 bases, with 13 bases left in between. The CDR3 sequence is 13 residues long. CDR3 region: CASSLGASYEQYF. The CDR3 bases are TGTGCCAGCAGCCTCGGTGCTTCTTACGAGCAGTACTTC.

The rearrangement uses TRBV7-2 and TRBJ2-1, with TRBD1 matching 8 bases. The germline CDR1 and CDR2 sequences are SGHTA and FQGNSA. The length of the CDR3 is 16 residues. Trimming removed 3 bases from V and 4 bases from J; junction bases left unmatched: 8. CDR3 amino acids: CASSLRSGQVYNEQFF. The CDR3 coding sequence is TGTGCCAGCAGCTTGCGATCGGGACAGGTATACAATGAGCAGTTCTTC.

The chain uses TRBV19 and TRBJ1-5; 8 bases align to TRBD1. V was pared by 3 bases and J by 3 bases, with 7 bases of the junction left unmatched. CDR3 length equals 16 residues. Germline CDR1 is LNHDA and CDR2 is SQIVND (reference sequence). CDR3 bases: TGTGCCAGTAGTATCGAGACAGGGGCGGTCAATCAGCCCCAGCATTTT. Amino acid sequence: CASSIETGAVNQPQHF. The full variable domain, with the rest looked up from reference TRBV19 and TRBJ1-5, is DGGITQSPKYLFRKEGQNVTLSCEQNLNHDAMYWYRQDPGQGLRLIYYSQIVNDFQKGDIAEGYSVSREKKESFPLTVTSAQKNPTAFYLCASSIETGAVNQPQHFGDGTRLSIL.

The V and J genes are TRBV28 and TRBJ1-1, with 9 nucleotides matching TRBD1. The CDR3 spans 14 residues. Germline-derived CDR1 and CDR2 are MDHEN and SYDVKM. Trimming at V came to 5 bases and at J to 4 bases, leaving 5 bases not matched to a gene. The CDR3 DNA sequence: TGTGCCAGCAGTCCCGGGACAGGGTTCACTGAAGCTTTCTTT. Protein sequence: CASSPGTGFTEAFF.

About this clone: Its ends do not fully match the called genes, so a read error is possible. This sequence joins TRBV6-5 and TRBJ2-7; 7 bases agree with TRBD1. Germline V gives CDR1 MNHEY, CDR2 SVGAGI. This CDR3 region has 14 residues. CDR3 in DNA: TGTGCCAGCACCCACGGGACAGCCTCCGACGAGCAGTACTTC. Translated: CASTHGTASDEQYF.

The J gene is TRBJ1-1, the V gene TRBV7-8, with 8 bases that match TRBD1. The germline V gene has CDR1 SGHVS and CDR2 FQNEAQ. J gave up 1 base and V 5 bases, and 6 bases lay outside the gene matches. This CDR3 region has 15 residues. The CDR3 DNA follows: TGTGCCAGCAGCCCGCGGACAGGGACGAACACTGAAGCTTTCTTT. This sequence encodes CASSPRTGTNTEAFF.

V is TRBV4-3 and J is TRBJ2-7; tentatively, D is TRBD2 (5 bases). V lost 3 bases, J lost 3 bases, and 15 bases lay in between. Germline-derived CDR1 and CDR2 are LGHNA and YSLEER. The CDR3 covers 15 residues. CDR3 amino acids: CASSHGPEVGYEQYF. The CDR3 bases are TGCGCCAGCAGCCACGGGCCGGAGGTGGGCTACGAGCAGTACTTC.

This clone was detected only once. The rearrangement uses TRBV15 and TRBJ1-5, with D perhaps matching TRBD1 (5 bases). CDR3 length: 14 amino acids. V lost 4 bases, J lost 5 bases, and 12 bases lay in between. CDR1 and CDR2 from the germline V gene are LNHNV and YYDKDF (reference sequence). In nucleotides, the CDR3 is TGTGCCACCAGCACCTCAGGGCCCCATCAGCCCCAGCATTTT. This encodes CATSTSGPHQPQHF.

The V gene is TRBV27, the J gene TRBJ1-4, with D hard to call. V gave up 5 bases and J gave up 1 base, with 20 bases separating them. CDR1 MNHEY and CDR2 SMNVEV come from the germline V gene (reference sequence). The CDR3 has 18 residues. CDR3 bases: TGTGCCAGCAGTCTCCGAGGGAGGGCTCAACTAACTAATGAAAAACTGTTTTTT. Translation: CASSLRGRAQLTNEKLFF.

This clone was counted once. The chain is built from TRBV11-2 and TRBJ2-7; D remains ambiguous. Germline V CDR1 and CDR2: SGHAT, FQNNGV. With 3 bases removed from V and 5 bases from J, the gap between germline ends came to 14 bases. This CDR3 contains 14 residues. The CDR3 nucleotides read TGTGCCAGCAGCTTGGAAAGCCGGGTGGACGAGCAGTACTTC. Protein sequence: CASSLESRVDEQYF.

This rearrangement joins TRBV28 to TRBJ2-7; TRBD1 matches at 8 bases. Looked up from germline, CDR1 is MDHEN and CDR2 is SYDVKM. Unmatched junction bases numbered 11, after V lost 7 bases and J lost 0 bases. The CDR3 sequence is 16 residues long. The CDR3 loop reads CASIPPVTGDSYEQYF. Here the CDR3 DNA reads TGTGCCAGCATCCCTCCCGTGACAGGGGACTCCTACGAGCAGTACTTC. Complete variable domain (other parts from reference TRBV28 and TRBJ2-7): DVKVTQSSRYLVKRTGEKVFLECVQDMDHENMFWYRQDPGLGLRLIYFSYDVKMKEKGDIPEGYSVSREKKERFSLILESASTNQTSMYLCASIPPVTGDSYEQYFGPGTRLTVT.

The CDR3 loop reads CASSYGAAAETQYF. In DNA form, the CDR3 reads TGTGCCAGCAGCTACGGTGCGGCAGCTGAGACCCAGTACTTC. The chain links TRBV11-1 to TRBJ2-5, with D unclear. This CDR3 has 14 amino acids. Germline CDR1 reads SGHAT; CDR2 reads FQDESV (reference sequence). The germline V and J ends were trimmed by 4 bases and 5 bases, with 14 bases remaining between them.

The chain couples TRBV4-2 to TRBJ1-2; D gene unclear. This CDR3 has 17 residues. Between the trimmed V and J ends, which lost 0 bases and 3 bases, there was a span of 17 bases. Germline assignment: CDR1 LGHNA and CDR2 YNFKEQ. CDR3 amino acids: CASSQDLVSAGYYGYTF. The CDR3 DNA sequence: TGTGCCAGCAGCCAAGACCTTGTGTCGGCGGGGTACTATGGCTACACCTTC.

This sequence joins TRBV12-3 or TRBV12-4 and TRBJ1-2, with 12 nucleotides matching TRBD1. The V gene end was trimmed by 6 bases and the J gene end by 8 bases; junction bases not matched to a gene: 4. The CDR3 consists of 13 residues. CDR3 DNA sequence: TGTGCCAGCAGCCGGGACAGGGGGCCCGGCTACACCTTC. Translated: CASSRDRGPGYTF.

This chain joins TRBV28 and TRBJ1-2; 7 bases are a match to TRBD1. The CDR3 loop spans 13 amino acids. The V gene's germline CDR1 is MDHEN and CDR2 SYDVKM. Trimming took 6 bases from V and 6 from J; bases not matched to a gene: 7. For the CDR3, the DNA is TGTGCCAGCAGCCCCGGGACAGCTAATGGCTACACCTTC. It specifies CASSPGTANGYTF.

This chain links TRBV5-1 with TRBJ1-3, with a tentative D call TRBD1 (6 bases). V was pared by 2 bases and J by 3 bases, with 12 bases between. The CDR3 runs to 15 residues. The germline gives CDR1 SGHRS, CDR2 YFSETQ. In DNA form, the CDR3 reads TGCGCCAGCAGCTTCCGGGGGGCGGATGGAAACACCATATATTTT. Translating it yields CASSFRGADGNTIYF. Drawing the rest from reference TRBV5-1 and TRBJ1-3, the complete variable domain is KAGVTQTPRYLIKTRGQQVTLSCSPISGHRSVSWYQQTPGQGLQFLFEYFSETQRNKGNFPGRFSGRQFSNSRSEMNVSTLELGDSALYLCASSFRGADGNTIYFGEGSWLTVV.

This clone was picked up one time. The V and J genes are TRBV30 and TRBJ1-1; D may be TRBD1 (5 bases). This CDR3 region has 15 residues. CDR1 and CDR2 (germline): GTSNPN, SVGIG (reference sequence). Trimming pared 2 bases from V and 1 base from J, leaving 14 bases between. Here the CDR3 reads CAWSTRWGGNTEAFF. In nucleotides, the CDR3 is TGTGCCTGGAGTACCCGCTGGGGGGGGAACACTGAAGCTTTCTTT.

This sequence joins TRBV5-1 and TRBJ2-7, with 10 bases aligning to TRBD1. The germline CDR1 and CDR2 sequences are SGHRS and YFSETQ. CDR3 size: 15 residues. V gave up 3 bases and J gave up 3 bases; unmatched junction bases: 6. The CDR3 protein is CASSWRDRGNYEQYF. CDR3 in DNA: TGCGCCAGCAGCTGGCGGGACAGGGGAAACTACGAGCAGTACTTC.

In the case of this clone: Other DNA sequences in the sample encode the same CDR3. The V call is TRBV19, the J call TRBJ1-5; a possible D gene is TRBD1 (5 bases). Germline CDR1 and CDR2: LNHDA and SQIVND (reference sequence). CDR3 size: 13 residues. Trimming left V 2 bases short and J 7 bases short, with 9 bases between. In DNA, the CDR3 is TGTGCCAGTAGTATATCAGGGAACCAGCCCCAGCATTTT. Amino acid sequence: CASSISGNQPQHF. Drawing the rest from reference TRBV19 and TRBJ1-5, the complete variable domain is DGGITQSPKYLFRKEGQNVTLSCEQNLNHDAMYWYRQDPGQGLRLIYYSQIVNDFQKGDIAEGYSVSREKKESFPLTVTSAQKNPTAFYLCASSISGNQPQHFGDGTRLSIL.

This clone was seen a single time. This chain uses TRBV6-4 with TRBJ2-7; 9 bases fit TRBD1. The CDR3 consists of 14 residues. Trimming at V came to 7 bases and at J to 1 base, leaving 5 bases not matched to a gene. Per germline, CDR1 MRHNA and CDR2 SNTAGT. The CDR3 loop is CASKLDRGSYEQYF. In DNA form, the CDR3 reads TGTGCCAGCAAGCTGGACAGGGGATCCTACGAGCAGTACTTC.

This chain links TRBV7-3 with TRBJ2-1; D is perhaps TRBD2 (6 bases). The CDR3 contains 16 residues. V lost 5 bases to trimming and J lost 4 bases, with 18 bases between them. The germline CDR1 and CDR2 sequences are SGHTA and FQGTGA. CDR3 nucleotides: TGTGCCAGCAGCCGGATTACCGGGACTGGGTACAATGAGCAGTTCTTC. Translated, it gives CASSRITGTGYNEQFF.

The chain links TRBV7-3 to TRBJ1-5; D is possibly TRBD1 (5 bases). The CDR3 is 15 residues long. Germline V gene data show CDR1 as SGHTA and CDR2 as FQGTGA. Between the trimmed V and J ends, which lost 0 bases and 7 bases, there was a span of 13 bases. Here the CDR3 DNA reads TGTGCCAGCAGCTTAACGTTAGGGGTGAGCCAGCCCCAGCATTTT. It is translated as CASSLTLGVSQPQHF.

J is TRBJ1-2 and V is TRBV19, with D perhaps matching TRBD1 (5 bases). CDR1 LNHDA and CDR2 SQIVND come from the germline V gene (reference sequence). There are 16 residues in the CDR3. Between the trimmed V and J ends, which lost 8 bases and 2 bases, there was a span of 21 bases. Written as DNA, the CDR3 is TGTGCCAGTGTTGGAGGGGCCTCCGGAGACAACTATGGCTACACCTTC. It yields the protein CASVGGASGDNYGYTF.